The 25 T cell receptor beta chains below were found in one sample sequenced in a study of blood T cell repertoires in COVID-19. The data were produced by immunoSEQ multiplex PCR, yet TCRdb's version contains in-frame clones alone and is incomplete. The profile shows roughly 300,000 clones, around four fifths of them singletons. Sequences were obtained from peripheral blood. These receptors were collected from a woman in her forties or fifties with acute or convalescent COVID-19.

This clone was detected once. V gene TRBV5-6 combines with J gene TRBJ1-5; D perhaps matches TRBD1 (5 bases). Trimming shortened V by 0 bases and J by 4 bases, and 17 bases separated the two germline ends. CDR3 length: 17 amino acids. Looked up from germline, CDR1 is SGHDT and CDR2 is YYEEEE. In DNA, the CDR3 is TGTGCCAGCAGCTTGGCCCTGGGGGGGTCAGTAAATCAGCCCCAGCATTTT. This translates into CASSLALGGSVNQPQHF. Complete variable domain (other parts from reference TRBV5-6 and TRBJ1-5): DAGVTQSPTHLIKTRGQQVTLRCSPKSGHDTVSWYQQALGQGPQFIFQYYEEEERQRGNFPDRFSGHQFPNYSSELNVNALLLGDSALYLCASSLALGGSVNQPQHFGDGTRLSIL.

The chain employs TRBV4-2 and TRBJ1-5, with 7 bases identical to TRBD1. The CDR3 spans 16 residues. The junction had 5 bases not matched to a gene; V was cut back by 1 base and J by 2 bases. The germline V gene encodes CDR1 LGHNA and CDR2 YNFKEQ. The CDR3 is CASSQGTGDGNQPQHF. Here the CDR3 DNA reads TGTGCCAGCAGCCAAGGAACAGGGGACGGCAATCAGCCCCAGCATTTT.

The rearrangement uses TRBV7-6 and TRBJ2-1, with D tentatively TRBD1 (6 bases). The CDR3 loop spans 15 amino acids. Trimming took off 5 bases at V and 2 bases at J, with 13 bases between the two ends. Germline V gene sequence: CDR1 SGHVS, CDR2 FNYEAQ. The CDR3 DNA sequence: TGTGCCAGCAGCCCAACGGGACACCCCTACAATGAGCAGTTCTTC. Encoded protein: CASSPTGHPYNEQFF.

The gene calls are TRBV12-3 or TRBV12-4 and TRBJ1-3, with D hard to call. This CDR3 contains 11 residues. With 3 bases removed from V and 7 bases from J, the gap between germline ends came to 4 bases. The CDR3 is CASSFGNTIYF. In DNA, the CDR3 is TGTGCCAGCAGTTTCGGGAACACCATATATTTT.

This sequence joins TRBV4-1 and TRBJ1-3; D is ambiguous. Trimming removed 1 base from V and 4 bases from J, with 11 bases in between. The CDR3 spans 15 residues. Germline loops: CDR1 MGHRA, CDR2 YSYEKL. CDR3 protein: CASSQVAGLGNTIYF. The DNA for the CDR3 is TGCGCCAGCAGCCAAGTCGCGGGGTTAGGAAACACCATATATTTT.

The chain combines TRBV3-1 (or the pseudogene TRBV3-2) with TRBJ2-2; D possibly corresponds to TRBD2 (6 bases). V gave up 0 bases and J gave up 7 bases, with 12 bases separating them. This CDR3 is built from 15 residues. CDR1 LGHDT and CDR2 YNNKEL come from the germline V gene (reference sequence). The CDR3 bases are TGTGCCAGCAGCCAAGACCGGGCGGGGCACGGGGAGCTGTTTTTT. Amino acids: CASSQDRAGHGELFF.

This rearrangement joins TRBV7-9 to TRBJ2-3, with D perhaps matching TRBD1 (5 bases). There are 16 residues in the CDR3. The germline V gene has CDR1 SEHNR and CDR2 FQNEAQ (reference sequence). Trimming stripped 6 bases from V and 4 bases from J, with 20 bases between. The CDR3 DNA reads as TGTGCCAGCAGGATCGGAGATCAGGGTTTGTCAGATACGCAGTATTTT. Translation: CASRIGDQGLSDTQYF.

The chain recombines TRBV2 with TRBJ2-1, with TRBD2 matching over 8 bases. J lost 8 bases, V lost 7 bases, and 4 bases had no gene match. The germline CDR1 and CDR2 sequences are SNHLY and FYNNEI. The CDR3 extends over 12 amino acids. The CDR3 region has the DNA TGTGCCAGCAAGAGACTAGCGCATGAGCAGTTCTTC. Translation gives CASKRLAHEQFF.

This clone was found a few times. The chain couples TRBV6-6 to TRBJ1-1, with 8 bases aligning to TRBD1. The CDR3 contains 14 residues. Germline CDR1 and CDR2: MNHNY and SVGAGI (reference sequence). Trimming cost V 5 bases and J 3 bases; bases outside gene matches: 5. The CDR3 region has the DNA TGTGCCAGCAGTACCTCGACAGGGGACACTGAAGCTTTCTTT. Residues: CASSTSTGDTEAFF.

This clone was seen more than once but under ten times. The CDR3 loop is CASSLSYGAVDYGYTF. The CDR3 nucleotides read TGTGCCAGCAGTTTATCTTATGGGGCGGTTGACTATGGCTACACCTTC. This rearrangement joins TRBV27 to TRBJ1-2; a possible D gene is TRBD1 (5 bases). V lost 0 bases, J lost 3 bases, and 14 bases lay in between. Germline assignment: CDR1 MNHEY and CDR2 SMNVEV (reference sequence). This CDR3 region has 16 residues.

The CDR3 here is CASSLSAGSHYGYTF. DNA of the CDR3: TGTGCCAGCAGTCTCTCTGCGGGGTCCCACTATGGCTACACCTTC. J is TRBJ1-2 and V is TRBV2; D remains ambiguous. Germline V gene lookup returns CDR1 SNHLY and CDR2 FYNNEI. V lost 5 bases and J lost 3, with 16 bases in between. The CDR3 extends over 15 amino acids.

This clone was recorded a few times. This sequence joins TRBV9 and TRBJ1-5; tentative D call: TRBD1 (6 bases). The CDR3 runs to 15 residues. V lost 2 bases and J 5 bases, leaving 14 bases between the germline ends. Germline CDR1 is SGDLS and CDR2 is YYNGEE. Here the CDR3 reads CASSVGTSGDQPQHF. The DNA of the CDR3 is TGTGCCAGCAGCGTCGGGACATCCGGAGATCAGCCCCAGCATTTT.

The CDR3 DNA reads TGTGCCAGCAGTGAAGAAGCGGTATCAGAGACCCAGTACTTC. This encodes CASSEEAVSETQYF. The gene calls are TRBV25-1 and TRBJ2-5; D is possibly TRBD2 (5 bases). CDR3 size: 14 residues. Deletions cut 2 bases from V and 4 bases from J, with 11 bases between. The germline CDR1 and CDR2 sequences are MGHDK and SYGVNS.

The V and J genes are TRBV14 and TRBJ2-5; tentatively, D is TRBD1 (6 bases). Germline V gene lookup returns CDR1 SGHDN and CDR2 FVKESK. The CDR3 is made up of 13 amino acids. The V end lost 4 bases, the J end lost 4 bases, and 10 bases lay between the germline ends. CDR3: CASSRGQTETQYF. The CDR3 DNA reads TGTGCCAGCAGCCGAGGACAGACAGAGACCCAGTACTTC.

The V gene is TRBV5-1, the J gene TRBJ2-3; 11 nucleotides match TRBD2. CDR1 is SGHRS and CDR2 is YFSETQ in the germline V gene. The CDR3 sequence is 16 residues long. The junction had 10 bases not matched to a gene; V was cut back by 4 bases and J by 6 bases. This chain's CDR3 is CASSSSASGGRDTQYF. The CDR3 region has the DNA TGCGCCAGCAGCAGCTCGGCTAGCGGGGGGCGGGATACGCAGTATTTT.

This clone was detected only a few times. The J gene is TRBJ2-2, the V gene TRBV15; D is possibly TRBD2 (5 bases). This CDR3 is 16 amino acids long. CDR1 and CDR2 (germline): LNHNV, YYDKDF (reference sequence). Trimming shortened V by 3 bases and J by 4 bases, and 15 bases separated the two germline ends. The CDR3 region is CATSSPGGATTGELFF. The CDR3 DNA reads TGTGCCACCAGCAGTCCAGGAGGCGCGACCACCGGGGAGCTGTTTTTT. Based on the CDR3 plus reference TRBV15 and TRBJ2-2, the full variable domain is DAMVIQNPRYQVTQFGKPVTLSCSQTLNHNVMYWYQQKSSQAPKLLFHYYDKDFNNEADTPDNFQSRRPNTSFCFLDIRSPGLGDTAMYLCATSSPGGATTGELFFGEGSRLTVL.

The DNA of the CDR3 is TGTGCCAGCAGCTTAGAGGGACAGGGGTTCTACGAGCAGTACTTC. This translates into CASSLEGQGFYEQYF. The chain has TRBV7-9 and TRBJ2-7; 10 bases match TRBD1. The germline gives CDR1 SEHNR, CDR2 FQNEAQ (reference sequence). Germline trimming cut 1 base from V and 3 bases from J; bases unmatched to any gene: 3. The CDR3 covers 15 residues.

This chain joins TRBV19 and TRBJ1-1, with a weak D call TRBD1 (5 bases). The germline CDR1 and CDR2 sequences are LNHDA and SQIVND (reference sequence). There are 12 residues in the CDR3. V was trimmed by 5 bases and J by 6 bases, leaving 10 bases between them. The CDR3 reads CASSRTTAEAFF. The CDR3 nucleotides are TGTGCCAGTAGTCGAACGACAGCTGAAGCTTTCTTT.

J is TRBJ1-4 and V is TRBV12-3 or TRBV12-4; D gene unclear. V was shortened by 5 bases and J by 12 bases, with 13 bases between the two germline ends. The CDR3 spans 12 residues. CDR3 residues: CASSPSLDELFF. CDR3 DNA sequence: TGTGCCAGCAGTCCTAGTCTTGACGAACTGTTTTTT.

CDR3 residues: CASSRNSRSGANVLTF. The CDR3 bases are TGCGCCAGCAGCCGAAATTCACGGTCTGGGGCCAACGTCCTGACTTTC. V gene TRBV5-1 combines with J gene TRBJ2-6; D is uncertain. V gave up 4 bases and J gave up 1 base, with 12 bases separating them. The V gene's germline CDR1 is SGHRS and CDR2 YFSETQ. The CDR3 runs 16 residues.

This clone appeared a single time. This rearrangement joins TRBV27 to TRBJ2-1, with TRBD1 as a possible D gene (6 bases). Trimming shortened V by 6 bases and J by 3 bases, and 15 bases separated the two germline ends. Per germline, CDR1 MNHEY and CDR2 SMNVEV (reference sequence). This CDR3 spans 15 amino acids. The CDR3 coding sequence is TGTGCCAGCAGCCGCACAGGGAACCTCTACAATGAGCAGTTCTTC. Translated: CASSRTGNLYNEQFF.

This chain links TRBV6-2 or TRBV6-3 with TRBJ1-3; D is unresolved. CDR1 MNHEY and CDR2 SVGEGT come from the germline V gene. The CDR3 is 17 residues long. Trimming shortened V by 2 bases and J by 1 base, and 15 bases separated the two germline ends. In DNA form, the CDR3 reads TGTGCCAGCAGTTACCCCTTACGGCAGACTTCTGGAAACACCATATATTTT. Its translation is CASSYPLRQTSGNTIYF.

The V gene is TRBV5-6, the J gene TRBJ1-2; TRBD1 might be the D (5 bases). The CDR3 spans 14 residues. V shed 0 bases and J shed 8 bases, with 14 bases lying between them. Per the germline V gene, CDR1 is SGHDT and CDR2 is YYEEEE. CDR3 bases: TGTGCCAGCAGCTTGGTTAGGGGATTTTACGGCTACACCTTC. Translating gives CASSLVRGFYGYTF.

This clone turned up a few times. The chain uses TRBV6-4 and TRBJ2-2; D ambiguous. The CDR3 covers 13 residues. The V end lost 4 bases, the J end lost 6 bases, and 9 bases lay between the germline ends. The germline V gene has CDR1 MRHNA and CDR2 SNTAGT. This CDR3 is CASSGQIAGELFF. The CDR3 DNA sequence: TGTGCCAGCAGTGGGCAGATCGCCGGGGAGCTGTTTTTT.

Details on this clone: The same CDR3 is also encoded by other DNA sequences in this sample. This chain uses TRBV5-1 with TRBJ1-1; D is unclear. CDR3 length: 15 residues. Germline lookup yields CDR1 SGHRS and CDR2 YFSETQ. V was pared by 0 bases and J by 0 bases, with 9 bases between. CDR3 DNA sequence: TGCGCCAGCAGCTTGGGGGCCAGCATGAACACTGAAGCTTTCTTT. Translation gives CASSLGASMNTEAFF.